Listed here are 15 T cell receptor beta chains from one sample, sequenced in a study of T cells in Graves' hyperthyroidism and ophthalmopathy (dated by TCRdb to about 2019). The library was generated by multiplex PCR. Data came from an Illumina HiSeq 2000. Amplification of TCR beta CDR3 regions was carried out from RNA transcripts. A first-round RT-PCR of the TCR CDR3 used the HTBI primer set with the Qiagen OneStep RT-PCR kit. Using fastp trimming at Q25 and MiXCR clonotype assembly, TCRdb reanalyzed the public sequencing data and kept in-frame beta chains. Merged by CDR3 protein, the rows form single entries marked with the most common genes and DNA. The sample data list around 620,000 distinct CDR3 sequences, and approximately 15% of these were observed just once. The ten largest account for about 7% of the sample. The specimen was blood. These receptors were taken from a woman in her late teens or twenties with Graves' ophthalmopathy.

The J gene is TRBJ2-7, the V gene TRBV6-2 or TRBV6-3; 10 bases line up with TRBD2. V lost 6 bases to trimming and J lost 1 base; unmatched junction nucleotides: 6. The germline CDR1 and CDR2 sequences are MNHEY and SVGEGT. The CDR3 totals 15 residues. The CDR3 sequence: CASSRAGGRSYEQYF. DNA for the CDR3: TGTGCCAGCAGCCGAGCGGGAGGGAGGTCCTACGAGCAGTACTTC.

This clonotype has a count of ten or more. CDR3 sequence: CASSYSSGGHQETQYF. The DNA for the CDR3 is TGTGCCAGCAGTTACTCGTCAGGGGGCCACCAAGAGACCCAGTACTTC. The rearrangement links TRBV6-2 or TRBV6-3 to TRBJ2-5; TRBD1 agrees at 8 bases. V was clipped by 0 bases and J by 0 bases; unmatched bases: 3. The CDR3 contains 16 residues. CDR1 and CDR2 (germline): MNHEY, SVGEGT.

The sample holds a few counts of this clonotype. The DNA is omitted, as the CDR3 cannot be located on it reliably, and the CDR3 follows TCRdb's listing. The chain links TRBV6-1 to TRBJ1-2; the listed D gene, TRBD1, was not tested against the DNA. Germline V CDR1 and CDR2: MNHNS, SASEGT. The CDR3 spans 13 amino acids, including both terminal residues. The CDR3 sequence is CASILGTAEGYTF.

Many counts were recorded for this clonotype. The V and J genes are TRBV12-3 or TRBV12-4 and TRBJ1-2; D is undetermined. Deletions cut 3 bases from V and 0 bases from J, with 11 bases between. This CDR3 is 15 amino acids long. CDR3 sequence (DNA): TGTGCCAGCAGTTTGGCTCAGGTAGCTAACTATGGCTACACCTTC. It yields the protein CASSLAQVANYGYTF.

This clonotype was detected ten times or more. The chain couples TRBV5-6 to TRBJ2-7, with 7 positions matching TRBD1. The CDR3 consists of 16 residues. Germline V lookup: CDR1 SGHDT, CDR2 YYEEEE. After removal of 4 bases from V and 2 bases from J, the junction contained 12 bases not matched to a gene. The CDR3 DNA is TGTGCCAGCAGCCTCGGTTCAGGGGGTTTAACCTACGAGCAGTACTTC. This gives the protein CASSLGSGGLTYEQYF.

Only a few counts were recorded for this clonotype. This chain links TRBV20-1 with TRBJ2-1; 9 positions match TRBD2. Trimming at V came to 3 bases and at J to 0 bases, leaving 6 bases not matched to a gene. Per the germline V gene, CDR1 is DFQATT and CDR2 is SNEGSKA (reference sequence). The CDR3 is 16 amino acids. The DNA of the CDR3 is TGCAGTGCTAGTGGTCTAGCGGGGAGCTCCTACAATGAGCAGTTCTTC. This codes for CSASGLAGSSYNEQFF.

This clonotype has a count of ten or more. This rearrangement joins TRBV24-1 to TRBJ2-1; D not certain. The CDR3 is made up of 14 amino acids. Trimming took off 5 bases at V and 10 bases at J, with 17 bases between the two ends. Germline-derived CDR1 and CDR2 are KGHDR and SFDVKD. The CDR3 reads CATSAPLGNKEQFF. The CDR3 DNA sequence: TGTGCCACCAGTGCGCCTTTGGGCAATAAAGAGCAGTTCTTC.

V is TRBV5-4 and J is TRBJ2-2; 12 bases match TRBD2. CDR1 SGHNT and CDR2 YYREEE come from the germline V gene (reference sequence). This CDR3 contains 16 residues. J was trimmed by 7 bases and V by 5 bases; bases with no gene match: 9. The CDR3 DNA reads TGTGCCAGCAGTTACCTGACTAGCGGGAGTGGCGGGGAGCTGTTTTTT. Translated, it gives CASSYLTSGSGGELFF.

This clonotype was detected many times. The V call is TRBV20-1, the J call TRBJ2-5, with TRBD2 matching 13 bases. CDR1 is DFQATT and CDR2 is SNEGSKA in the germline V gene (reference sequence). V dropped 0 bases and J dropped 5; count of bases not matched to a gene: 12. The CDR3 extends over 18 amino acids. The CDR3 bases are TGCAGTGCTAGAGAGGAAGGACTAGCGGGAGCGACGGGCGAGACCCAGTACTTC. It is translated as CSAREEGLAGATGETQYF.

This clonotype has at least ten counts. The V and J genes are TRBV30 and TRBJ1-1; D is uncertain. This CDR3 has 13 amino acids. The V gene's germline CDR1 is GTSNPN and CDR2 SVGIG (reference sequence). Trimming removed 0 bases at V and 7 bases at J, with 12 bases between. The CDR3 spells CAWSVYPSDEAFF. The CDR3 nucleotides read TGTGCCTGGAGTGTATACCCGAGTGATGAAGCTTTCTTT.

A few counts support this clonotype. V gene TRBV9 combines with J gene TRBJ2-1; 13 nucleotides align to TRBD2. The V segment lost 4 bases and the J segment 4 bases; nucleotides outside the gene matches: 17. The CDR3 is 20 amino acids. From germline, CDR1 is SGDLS and CDR2 YYNGEE. CDR3 DNA sequence: TGTGCCAGCAGCCTTGGGCTGGGGGGACTAGCGGGATCCAAGTACAATGAGCAGTTCTTC. This codes for CASSLGLGGLAGSKYNEQFF. The full variable domain, in which reference TRBV9 and TRBJ2-1 provide the parts outside the CDR3, is DSGVTQTPKHLITATGQRVTLRCSPRSGDLSVYWYQQSLDQGLQFLIQYYNGEERAKGNILERFSAQQFPDLHSELNLSSLELGDSALYFCASSLGLGGLAGSKYNEQFFGPGTRLTVL.

In this sample, this clonotype turned up a few times. J is TRBJ2-5 and V is TRBV11-2; TRBD2 agrees at 7 bases. Germline V gene lookup returns CDR1 SGHAT and CDR2 FQNNGV. This CDR3 has 14 amino acids. V trimming: 5 bases; J trimming: 3 bases; junction bases outside the gene matches: 6. The CDR3 sequence is CASSHRREKETQYF. The CDR3 nucleotides are TGTGCCAGCAGCCATAGGCGGGAGAAAGAGACCCAGTACTTC.

The gene calls are TRBV6-1 and TRBJ2-1; 7 positions match TRBD1. The CDR3 sequence is 15 residues long. J gave up 3 bases and V 6 bases, and 8 bases lay outside the gene matches. Germline V gives CDR1 MNHNS, CDR2 SASEGT. The CDR3 loop is CASRAAGGYYNEQFF. CDR3 in DNA: TGTGCCAGCAGGGCCGCAGGGGGTTACTACAATGAGCAGTTCTTC.

This clonotype was picked up many times. This chain joins TRBV2 and TRBJ2-7; tentative D call: TRBD2 (6 bases). The germline V and J ends were trimmed by 4 bases and 4 bases, with 17 bases remaining between them. The CDR3 consists of 15 residues. Germline assignment: CDR1 SNHLY and CDR2 FYNNEI. The chain's CDR3 is CASSVDAGKGYEQYF. In DNA, the CDR3 is TGTGCCAGCAGTGTCGACGCGGGAAAAGGGTACGAGCAGTACTTC.

This clonotype was detected ten times or more. The gene calls are TRBV6-1 and TRBJ2-7; 11 nucleotides line up with TRBD2. This CDR3 contains 19 residues. In germline, CDR1 is MNHNS, CDR2 SASEGT. Unmatched junction bases numbered 11, after V lost 1 base and J lost 0 bases. CDR3 nucleotide sequence: TGTGCCAGCAGTGAAGGACTAGCGGGAATCAAACGGGGCTCCTACGAGCAGTACTTC. As protein: CASSEGLAGIKRGSYEQYF.